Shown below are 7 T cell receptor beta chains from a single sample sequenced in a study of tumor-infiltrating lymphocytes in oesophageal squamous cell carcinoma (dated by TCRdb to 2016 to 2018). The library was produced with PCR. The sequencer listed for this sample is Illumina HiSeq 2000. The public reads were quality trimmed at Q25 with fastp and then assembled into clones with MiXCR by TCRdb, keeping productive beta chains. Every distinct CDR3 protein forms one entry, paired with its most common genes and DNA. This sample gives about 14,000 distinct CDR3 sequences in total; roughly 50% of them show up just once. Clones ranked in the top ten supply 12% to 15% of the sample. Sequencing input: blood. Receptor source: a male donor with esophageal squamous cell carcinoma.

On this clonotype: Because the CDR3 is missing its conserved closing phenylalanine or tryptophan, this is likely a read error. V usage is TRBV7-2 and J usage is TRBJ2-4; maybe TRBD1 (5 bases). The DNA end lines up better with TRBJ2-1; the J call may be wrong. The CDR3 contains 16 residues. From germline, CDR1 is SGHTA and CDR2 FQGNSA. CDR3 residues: CASSLAPPGMYNEQFS. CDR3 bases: TGTGCCAGCAGCTTAGCGCCCCCAGGGATGTACAATGAGCAGTTCTCC.

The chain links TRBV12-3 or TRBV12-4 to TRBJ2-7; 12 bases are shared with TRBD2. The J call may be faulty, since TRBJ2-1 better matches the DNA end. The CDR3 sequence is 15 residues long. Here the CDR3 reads CASSSLTSGRNEQFF. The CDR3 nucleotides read TGTGCCAGCAGTTCCCTGACTAGCGGGAGAAATGAGCAGTTCTTC.

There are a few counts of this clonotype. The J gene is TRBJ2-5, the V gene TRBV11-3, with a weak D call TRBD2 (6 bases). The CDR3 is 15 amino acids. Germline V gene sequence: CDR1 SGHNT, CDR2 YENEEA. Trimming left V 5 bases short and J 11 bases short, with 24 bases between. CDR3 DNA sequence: TGTGCCAGCAGCCGACTAGGGAGCTCCTACAATGAGCAGTACTTC. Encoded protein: CASSRLGSSYNEQYF.

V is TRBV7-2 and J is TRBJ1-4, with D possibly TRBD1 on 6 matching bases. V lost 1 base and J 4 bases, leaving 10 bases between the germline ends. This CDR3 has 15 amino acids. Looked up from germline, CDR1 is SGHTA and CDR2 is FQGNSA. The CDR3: CASSLVNRDNEKLFF. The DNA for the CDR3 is TGTGCCAGCAGCTTAGTAAACAGGGATAATGAAAAACTGTTTTTT.

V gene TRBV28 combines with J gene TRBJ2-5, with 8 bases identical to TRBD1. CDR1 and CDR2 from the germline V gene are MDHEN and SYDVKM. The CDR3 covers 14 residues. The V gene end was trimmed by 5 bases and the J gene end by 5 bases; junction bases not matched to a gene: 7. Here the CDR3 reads CASSGRRGRETQYF. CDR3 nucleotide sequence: TGTGCCAGCAGTGGACGCAGGGGGCGGGAGACCCAGTACTTC.

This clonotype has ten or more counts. The DNA for the CDR3 is TGTGCCAGCAGTGAAGTAAGGGGTCGAGCTAACTATGGCTACACCTTC. Amino acids: CASSEVRGRANYGYTF. J is TRBJ1-2 and V is TRBV2; TRBD1 might be the D (5 bases). The CDR3 covers 16 residues. Germline V gives CDR1 SNHLY, CDR2 FYNNEI. Trimming left V 1 base short and J 0 bases short, with 12 bases between. Variable domain in full (rest from reference TRBV2 and TRBJ1-2): EPEVTQTPSHQVTQMGQEVILRCVPISNHLYFYWYRQILGQKVEFLVSFYNNEISEKSEIFDDQFSVERPDGSNFTLKIRSTKLEDSAMYFCASSEVRGRANYGYTFGSGTRLTVV.

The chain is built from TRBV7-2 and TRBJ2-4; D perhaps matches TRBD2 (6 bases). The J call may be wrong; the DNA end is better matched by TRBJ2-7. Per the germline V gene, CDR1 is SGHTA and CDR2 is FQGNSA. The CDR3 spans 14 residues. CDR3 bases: TGTGCCAGCAGCCGAGCACCCGGAGGGTACGAGCAGTACTTC. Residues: CASSRAPGGYEQYF.